A selection of T cell receptor beta chains follows, all from one sample in a study of CXCR3-negative and CXCR3-positive naive CD8 T cells. Following a re-call of the 5' RACE reads, TCRdb has one entry per CDR3 protein and lacks DNA. Found here are about 150,000 distinct CDR3 sequences; the top ten clones hold under 0.5%. The sequenced sample was naive CXCR3+ CD8+ T cells from blood. The receptor set was obtained from a human donor in good health. Some clones in this sample may be carry-over from other donors' samples. Both conserved end residues are part of each CDR3.

V	J	CDR3
TRBV7-6	TRBJ2-1	CASSLGGANEQFF
TRBV28	TRBJ2-7	CASSFGSQGDGSYIEQYF
TRBV14	TRBJ2-7	CASSQEGAGSYEQYF
TRBV6-5	TRBJ2-1	CASSYTPPPNEQFF
TRBV4-1	TRBJ1-6	CASSQDRPGGLSSPLHF
TRBV3-1	TRBJ2-1	CASSQRYEGEQFF
TRBV13	TRBJ2-7	CASSLYGEGSYEQYF
TRBV28	TRBJ2-7	CASSFAGISYEQYF
TRBV4-1	TRBJ2-1	CASSLHWGLYNEQFF
TRBV7-3	TRBJ2-1	CASSLILRPGPYSYNEQFF
TRBV27	TRBJ1-5	CASSLMIRQPQHF
TRBV14	TRBJ2-1	CASSQDKSPGTGGNEQFF
TRBV28	TRBJ2-5	CASQGPLAGGPGETQYF
TRBV2	TRBJ2-5	CASFRDRGYLAETQYF
TRBV7-9	TRBJ1-4	CASSAPGGQENEKLFF
TRBV25-1	TRBJ2-7	CASSPGTGVYEQYF
TRBV20-1	TRBJ1-1	CSATTDTEAFF
TRBV7-9	TRBJ2-7	CASSSTGTRTWGSYEQYF